The sequence of this TCR beta chain was determined in a study of identical twins. TCRdb reanalysed the 5' RACE reads using MiXCR and keeps one entry per CDR3 protein. The data show over 550,000 distinct CDR3 sequences, with just over 7% seen just once and 1.5% to 2% held by the top ten. The CDR3 is 15 amino acids. In germline, CDR1 is MNHNS, CDR2 SASEGT. With 7 bases clipped from V and 2 bases from J, the junction kept 5 bases outside the gene matches. Everyone who donated was a healthy Caucasian. These data were also filed under a second study, of yellow fever vaccine responses in identical twins.

The specimen was PBMCs. The chain couples TRBV6-1 to TRBJ2-3, with 11 bases aligning to TRBD2. The TCR comes from a woman under 30 in good health. CDR3 loop: CASIASGRPTDTQYF. Here the CDR3 DNA reads TGTGCCAGCATAGCTAGCGGGAGGCCCACAGATACGCAGTATTTT.